The sequence of this T cell receptor beta chain was determined in a study of vaccination and CD4 T cells after COVID-19. With regard to this clonotype: The target antigen is unknown.

Treatment given: approximately nine-day PBMC culture with coronavirus spike peptide pools or control peptides (ViraFEST assay). The Oncomine TCR Beta short-read assay sequenced DNA from cultured CD4+ T cells. One entry per CDR3 protein, called by TCRdb with MiXCR from the PCR reads. The table shows about 14,000 distinct CDR3 sequences, with about 35% occurring only once. The CDR3 length is 17 residues. CDR1 and CDR2 (germline): MNHNS, SASEGT. J lost 4 bases, V lost 5 bases, and 10 bases had no gene match. The receptor comes from a human donor with COVID-19. The sample taken for sequencing was cultured CD4+ T cells from blood. V gene TRBV6-1 combines with J gene TRBJ2-5; 13 bases match TRBD2. CDR3 in amino acids: CASSKLAGGLSRETQYF. The CDR3 bases are TGTGCCAGCAGTAAACTAGCGGGGGGGCTATCGAGAGAGACCCAGTACTTC.